The 20 T cell receptor beta chains below come from one sample, sequenced in a study of tumor-infiltrating lymphocytes in oesophageal squamous cell carcinoma. Using its own MiXCR run on the PCR reads, TCRdb lists one record per CDR3 protein. Seen here are about 14,000 distinct CDR3 sequences, roughly half observed once, and the top ten hold 14%. Sequencing was carried out using blood. The receptors shown here come from a male donor with esophageal squamous cell carcinoma.

Only a few counts were recorded for this clonotype. V and J are TRBV7-3 and TRBJ2-7, with 8 bases lining up with TRBD1. Germline loops: CDR1 SGHTA, CDR2 FQGTGA. CDR3 length equals 14 residues. Trimming at V came to 3 bases and at J to 5 bases, leaving 6 bases not matched to a gene. CDR3 in DNA: TGTGCCAGCAGCTTGTCAGGGGGCTTCGACGAGCAGTACTTC. This codes for CASSLSGGFDEQYF.

This sequence joins TRBV5-1 and TRBJ2-4; TRBD1 is a possible D gene (7 bases). V was shortened by 4 bases and J by 8 bases, with 13 bases between the two germline ends. The CDR3 length is 13 residues. From germline, CDR1 is SGHRS and CDR2 YFSETQ. The CDR3: CASSAEGTDIQYF. CDR3 nucleotides: TGCGCCAGCAGCGCGGAGGGGACAGACATTCAGTACTTC.

This rearrangement joins TRBV28 to TRBJ2-6; D may be TRBD1 (5 bases). Gene TRBJ2-7 matches the end of the DNA better, so the J call may be wrong. The CDR3 extends over 12 amino acids. CDR1 is MDHEN and CDR2 is SYDVKM in the germline V gene. For the CDR3, the DNA is TGTGCGAGCCAGGGTAGCTCCTACGAGCAGTACTTC. Translation: CASQGSSYEQYF.

Judged by abundance, this clonotype is medium-sized. The V and J genes are TRBV6-1 and TRBJ1-2, with 8 bases matching TRBD1. The CDR3 totals 14 residues. Germline trimming cut 3 bases from V and 7 bases from J; bases unmatched to any gene: 7. The germline CDR1 and CDR2 sequences are MNHNS and SASEGT. The CDR3 loop is CASSDNRGLSGYTF. The CDR3 region has the DNA TGTGCCAGCAGTGATAACAGGGGGTTGAGTGGCTACACCTTC.

V is TRBV7-2 and J is TRBJ2-3; D is undetermined. TRBJ2-5 explains the end of the DNA better; the J call may be wrong. CDR1 and CDR2 (germline): SGHTA, FQGNSA. CDR3 length: 13 amino acids. Here the CDR3 DNA reads TGTGCCAGCAGCTTCAGCGTGGGAGAGACCCAGTACTTC. Its translation is CASSFSVGETQYF.

This clonotype was counted many times. This chain links TRBV5-1 with TRBJ2-5, with D tentatively TRBD2 (6 bases). Trimming cost V 4 bases and J 4 bases, with 14 bases left between them. The CDR3 is 14 amino acids. Germline V gene sequence: CDR1 SGHRS, CDR2 YFSETQ. CDR3 bases: TGCGCCAGCAGCGGGGAGGACACGCGAGAGACCCAGTACTTC. It is translated as CASSGEDTRETQYF.

V gene TRBV27 combines with J gene TRBJ2-3; 9 bases line up with TRBD2. Trimming took 7 bases from V and 3 from J; bases not matched to a gene: 5. Germline loops: CDR1 MNHEY, CDR2 SMNVEV (reference sequence). The CDR3 loop spans 14 amino acids. The CDR3 region has the DNA TGTGCCAGCAAACCTGGACTAGCGACAGATACGCAGTATTTT. The encoded protein is CASKPGLATDTQYF.

A word on this clonotype: A single base separates this from a much larger clone, so it may be a read error. The chain combines TRBV7-6 with TRBJ2-1; 10 bases align to TRBD2. This CDR3 is built from 16 residues. Germline V lookup: CDR1 SGHVS, CDR2 FNYEAQ. J was trimmed by 9 bases and V by 0 bases; bases with no gene match: 8. The CDR3 reads CASSLATASGSSEQFF. DNA of the CDR3: TGTGCCAGCAGCTTAGCCACGGCTAGCGGGAGCAGTGAGCAGTTCTTC. Variable domain in full (rest from reference TRBV7-6 and TRBJ2-1): GAGVSQSPRYKVTKRGQDVALRCDPISGHVSLYWYRQALGQGPEFLTYFNYEAQQDKSGLPNDRFSAERPEGSISTLTIQRTEQRDSAMYRCASSLATASGSSEQFFGPGTRLTVL.

Comment on this clonotype: As the CDR3 is not closed by the conserved phenylalanine or tryptophan, this likely results from a read error. Because the CDR3's place on the DNA is in doubt, the DNA is left out and the CDR3 is given as listed by TCRdb. This sequence joins TRBV20-1 and TRBJ2-5; the table's D call TRBD1 went unverified against the DNA. The germline V gene has CDR1 DFQATT and CDR2 SNEGSKA (reference sequence). Termini included, the CDR3 measures 14 amino acids. CDR3 protein: CSASTANYGYTFGS.

This chain joins TRBV20-1 and TRBJ2-1, with TRBD2 matching over 14 bases. This CDR3 comprises 13 residues. Germline trimming cut 7 bases from V and 9 bases from J; bases unmatched to any gene: 5. Germline V lookup: CDR1 DFQATT, CDR2 SNEGSKA (reference sequence). The CDR3 reads CSEGLAGVFEQFF. The CDR3 bases are TGCAGTGAGGGACTAGCGGGAGTCTTTGAGCAGTTCTTC.

The rearrangement uses TRBV7-3 and TRBJ2-1, with 7 bases fitting TRBD2. Germline V CDR1 and CDR2: SGHTA, FQGTGA. J lost 3 bases, V lost 2 bases, and 4 bases had no gene match. CDR3 size: 15 residues. The CDR3 here is CASSLEGGSYNEQFF. The DNA for the CDR3 is TGTGCCAGCAGCTTAGAGGGCGGGAGCTACAATGAGCAGTTCTTC.

The rearrangement links TRBV7-3 to TRBJ2-7, with D possibly matching TRBD2 (6 bases). The DNA end favors TRBJ2-1, so the J call may be wrong. From germline, CDR1 is SGHTA and CDR2 FQGTGA. This CDR3 is 13 amino acids long. The CDR3 loop reads CASSPPGGNEQFF. As DNA, the CDR3 is TGTGCCAGCAGCCCCCCCGGGGGCAATGAGCAGTTCTTC.

This clonotype was recorded a few times. J is TRBJ2-6 and V is TRBV9; D is possibly TRBD2 (5 bases). V was shortened by 2 bases and J by 3 bases, with 15 bases between the two germline ends. The CDR3 is 17 amino acids. Per germline, CDR1 SGDLS and CDR2 YYNGEE. CDR3 in amino acids: CASSVTGLGGGANVLTF. The CDR3, as DNA: TGTGCCAGCAGCGTGACGGGCCTCGGAGGTGGGGCCAACGTCCTGACTTTC.

The chain carries TRBV7-6 and TRBJ2-5; D perhaps matches TRBD1 (5 bases). The J call is uncertain, as TRBJ2-7 better fits the DNA end. Germline loops: CDR1 SGHVS, CDR2 FNYEAQ. This CDR3 region has 16 residues. The DNA for the CDR3 is TGTGCCAGCAGCTCCTCGGACATATCCCCCCATTACGAGCAGTACTTC. Translation: CASSSSDISPHYEQYF.

This clonotype was seen many times. The chain uses TRBV10-2 and TRBJ2-1, with TRBD2 identical over 8 bases. Losses at the gene ends were 11 bases for V and 9 bases for J; bases not matched to a gene: 9. The CDR3 totals 12 residues. Germline V lookup: CDR1 WSHSY, CDR2 SAAADI. The CDR3 spells CARLRGGSEQFF. In nucleotides, the CDR3 is TGCGCCCGTTTACGGGGGGGAAGTGAGCAGTTCTTC.

In this sample, this clonotype turned up a few times. The rearrangement links TRBV7-6 to TRBJ1-1, with a tentative D call TRBD1 (6 bases). This CDR3 is built from 14 residues. V lost 11 bases to trimming and J lost 1 base, with 17 bases between them. CDR1 and CDR2 (germline): SGHVS, FNYEAQ. The CDR3 loop reads CARYLTGPNTEAFF. The CDR3 nucleotides read TGTGCCCGATACCTGACAGGACCGAACACTGAAGCTTTCTTT.

The gene calls are TRBV7-2 and TRBJ2-1; unclear D gene. The DNA end favors TRBJ2-7, so the J call may be wrong. The CDR3 length is 13 residues. Per the germline V gene, CDR1 is SGHTA and CDR2 is FQGNSA. CDR3 sequence (DNA): TGTGCCAGCAGCTCAGGCTCCTACAATGAGCAGTACTTC. This encodes CASSSGSYNEQYF.

This clonotype counts as medium-sized. The chain links TRBV28 to TRBJ2-5, with TRBD2 matching over 13 bases. This CDR3 is 17 amino acids long. Unmatched junction bases numbered 8, after V lost 5 bases and J lost 2 bases. Germline V lookup: CDR1 MDHEN, CDR2 SYDVKM. CDR3: CASSLGTSGARQETQYF. CDR3 DNA: TGTGCCAGCAGTCTGGGGACTAGCGGGGCCCGGCAAGAGACCCAGTACTTC.

The V gene is TRBV12-3 or TRBV12-4, the J gene TRBJ2-3; 9 nucleotides match TRBD2. The ends lost 5 bases at V and 3 bases at J; junction bases unmatched: 6. There are 15 residues in the CDR3. The CDR3 coding sequence is TGTGCCAGCAGTATTAGCGGGAGTGGTACAGATACGCAGTATTTT. Translation: CASSISGSGTDTQYF.

This clonotype is termed medium-sized. The chain is built from TRBV7-3 and TRBJ1-1; unclear D gene. V was pared by 5 bases and J by 2 bases, with 9 bases between. The CDR3 runs 13 residues. The germline gives CDR1 SGHTA, CDR2 FQGTGA. CDR3 nucleotides: TGTGCCAGCAGCCAAGACGGTAACACTGAAGCTTTCTTT. Translating gives CASSQDGNTEAFF.